The rows below give T cell receptor beta chains drawn from one sample of a study of T cell repertoires in cytomegalovirus infection. Using its own MiXCR run on the reads, TCRdb lists one record per CDR3 protein. The profile shows approximately 1,000,000 distinct CDR3 sequences, about a third of them singletons. Their recognized antigens are unknown. The sequencing used cultured CD8+ T cells from PBMCs, collected from culture after CMV antigen stimulation. These receptors all come from a human donor in good health (CMV status not recorded). Some clones in this sample may be carry-over from other donors' samples. CDR3s include the opening cysteine and the closing phenylalanine or tryptophan. A D gene is named only where the DNA matches it firmly. Clone size appears in some rows only: once, few, many, or a class for an expanded clone.

v_gene: TRBV27
len: 14
abundance: -
j_gene: TRBJ1-2
d_gene: -
CDR3aa: CASSSVGLRENYTF
CDR3nt: TGTGCCAGCAGTTCCGTGGGCCTTAGGGAAAACTACACCTTC

v_gene: TRBV7-6
len: 15
abundance: -
j_gene: TRBJ2-2
d_gene: TRBD2
CDR3aa: CASSSGVGRTGELFF
CDR3nt: TGTGCCAGCAGCTCCGGGGTCGGGAGGACCGGGGAGCTGTTTTTT

v_gene: TRBV19
len: 15
abundance: -
j_gene: TRBJ2-1
d_gene: TRBD2
CDR3aa: CASSIIAGGIREQFF
CDR3nt: TGTGCCAGTAGTATAATTGCGGGGGGGATCAGGGAGCAGTTCTTC

v_gene: TRBV27
len: 16
abundance: few
j_gene: TRBJ2-3
d_gene: TRBD1
CDR3aa: CASSLSAGGATDTQYF
CDR3nt: TGTGCCAGCAGTTTATCAGCAGGGGGCGCGACAGATACGCAGTATTTT

v_gene: TRBV12-3/TRBV12-4
len: 15
abundance: -
j_gene: TRBJ1-5
d_gene: TRBD1
CDR3aa: CASRQTGGRSQPQHF
CDR3nt: TGTGCCAGCAGGCAGACAGGGGGCAGGAGTCAGCCCCAGCATTTT

v_gene: TRBV6-5
len: 15
abundance: few
j_gene: TRBJ1-5
d_gene: -
CDR3aa: CASSPRRDSNQPQHF
CDR3nt: TGTGCCAGCAGTCCGCGCAGGGATAGCAATCAGCCCCAGCATTTT

v_gene: TRBV12-3/TRBV12-4
len: 14
abundance: few
j_gene: TRBJ2-2
d_gene: -
CDR3aa: CASSFLPNTGELFF
CDR3nt: TGTGCCAGCAGTTTCCTCCCGAACACCGGGGAGCTGTTTTTT

v_gene: TRBV19
len: 16
abundance: -
j_gene: TRBJ1-1
d_gene: -
CDR3aa: CASSNGGLDRNTEAFF
CDR3nt: TGTGCCAGTAGTAACGGGGGATTGGACAGGAACACTGAAGCTTTCTTT

v_gene: TRBV2
len: 15
abundance: -
j_gene: TRBJ1-2
d_gene: -
CDR3aa: CASSAFGDPSYGYTF
CDR3nt: TGTGCCAGCAGTGCCTTTGGAGACCCCTCCTATGGCTACACCTTC

v_gene: TRBV9
len: 13
abundance: few
j_gene: TRBJ2-2
d_gene: -
CDR3aa: CASSVAVTGELFF
CDR3nt: TGTGCCAGCAGCGTAGCTGTCACCGGGGAGCTGTTTTTT